This T cell receptor beta chain was obtained from a study of kidney transplant recipient with SARS-CoV-2 infection. Trimming pared 9 bases from V and 0 bases from J, leaving 16 bases between. Germline V gene lookup returns CDR1 SNHLY and CDR2 FYNNEI. CDR3 length: 15 amino acids. Remarks on this clonotype: This sequence may be a read error, since a much larger clone differs from it by one base.

TCRdb re-analysed the reads in MiXCR, keeping a single row per CDR3 protein. The sample has under 300,000 distinct CDR3 sequences; more than 25% are singletons. The V call is TRBV2, the J call TRBJ2-3; D uncertain. This specimen consisted of a blood sample, obtained at baseline and between days 110 and 120 from a kidney transplant recipient. The source of this sequence is a male patient aged 25-45 years who had COVID-19 and was a kidney transplant recipient. Some T cells could come from the graft donor. In DNA form, the CDR3 reads TGTGCCAGTCAACGAAATGTCTTCAGCACAGATACGCAGTATTTT. Translating it yields CASQRNVFSTDTQYF.